This T cell receptor beta chain was observed in a study of blood T cell repertoires in COVID-19. CDR1 and CDR2 from the germline V gene are SGHNT and YENEEA. The V gene end was trimmed by 5 bases and the J gene end by 5 bases; junction bases not matched to a gene: 6. The CDR3 contains 14 residues. Assay: immunoSEQ multiplex PCR; the TCRdb copy retains only in-frame clones and omits some. The sample consists of fewer than 200,000 clones, more than 80% of them appearing once. The material sequenced was peripheral blood. V and J are TRBV11-3 and TRBJ2-1, with 7 bases that match TRBD2. This sequence was found in a woman older than 75 with COVID-19, enrolled during active disease. The CDR3 bases are TGTGCCAGCAGCGTACTAGCGACCCACAATGAGCAGTTCTTC. The encoded protein is CASSVLATHNEQFF. Complete variable domain (other parts from reference TRBV11-3 and TRBJ2-1): EAGVVQSPRYKIIEKKQPVAFWCNPISGHNTLYWYLQNLGQGPELLIRYENEEAVDDSQLPKDRFSAERLKGVDSTLKIQPAELGDSAVYLCASSVLATHNEQFFGPGTRLTVL.